These 26 T cell receptor beta chains came from one sample sequenced in a study of blood T cell repertoires in COVID-19. Profiled with immunoSEQ multiplex PCR; TCRdb holds only in-frame clones, not every one. The sample contains fewer than 400,000 clones, approximately 81% of which appear only once. Source material: PBMCs or T cells enriched from blood (not recorded which). These receptors were obtained from a woman in her 30s who had been exposed to COVID-19.

The chain employs TRBV28 and TRBJ2-2; no firm D call. Germline CDR1 MDHEN, CDR2 SYDVKM. Trimming pared 3 bases from V and 4 bases from J, leaving 6 bases between. The length of the CDR3 is 13 residues. The DNA of the CDR3 is TGTGCCAGCAGTTTTTCCCTCACCGGGGAGCTGTTTTTT. This encodes CASSFSLTGELFF.

The V call is TRBV27, the J call TRBJ2-1; 8 bases fit TRBD1. V was clipped by 3 bases and J by 4 bases; unmatched bases: 5. The V gene's germline CDR1 is MNHEY and CDR2 SMNVEV (reference sequence). This CDR3 has 15 residues. Written as DNA, the CDR3 is TGTGCCAGCAGTTTCGGACAGGGCCTTTACAATGAGCAGTTCTTC. Translating gives CASSFGQGLYNEQFF.

This chain's CDR3 is CASRQLSGRLGETQYF. The DNA for the CDR3 is TGTGCCAGCAGACAACTTAGCGGGAGGTTAGGAGAGACCCAGTACTTC. J is TRBJ2-5 and V is TRBV2; 10 bases line up with TRBD2. After removal of 6 bases from V and 4 bases from J, the junction contained 11 bases not matched to a gene. CDR3 length: 16 residues. The germline V gene encodes CDR1 SNHLY and CDR2 FYNNEI.

V gene TRBV5-1 combines with J gene TRBJ2-3; 8 nucleotides agree with TRBD2. The CDR3 contains 17 residues. Per germline, CDR1 SGHRS and CDR2 YFSETQ. V dropped 5 bases and J dropped 4; count of bases not matched to a gene: 15. The CDR3 DNA reads as TGCGCCAGCAGGGTGAACTGGCCGGGGGGGCCGGCAGATACGCAGTATTTT. Translation: CASRVNWPGGPADTQYF.

The chain carries TRBV12-3 or TRBV12-4 and TRBJ1-4; the D gene is possibly TRBD1 (6 bases). The CDR3 is 13 amino acids. The V end was cut by 3 bases, the J end by 14 bases, with 16 bases between. The CDR3: CASSLQQGVVLFF. The CDR3 DNA follows: TGTGCCAGCAGTTTGCAACAGGGAGTGGTGCTGTTTTTT.

The chain couples TRBV5-1 to TRBJ1-4; D is perhaps TRBD1 (5 bases). CDR1 is SGHRS and CDR2 is YFSETQ in the germline V gene. The V end was cut by 0 bases, the J end by 8 bases, with 11 bases between. The CDR3 has 14 residues. The CDR3 here is CASSLAGIREKLFF. In nucleotides, the CDR3 is TGCGCCAGCAGCTTGGCAGGGATTAGGGAAAAACTGTTTTTT. Full variable domain (missing parts from reference TRBV5-1 and TRBJ1-4): KAGVTQTPRYLIKTRGQQVTLSCSPISGHRSVSWYQQTPGQGLQFLFEYFSETQRNKGNFPGRFSGRQFSNSRSEMNVSTLELGDSALYLCASSLAGIREKLFFGSGTQLSVL.

This clone was found once. V usage is TRBV27 and J usage is TRBJ1-5; D is uncertain. The germline V and J ends were trimmed by 2 bases and 6 bases, with 8 bases remaining between them. The CDR3 contains 13 residues. Germline assignment: CDR1 MNHEY and CDR2 SMNVEV (reference sequence). CDR3 bases: TGTGCCAGCAGTTTAACGGAGTTTCAGCCCCAGCATTTT. Amino acids: CASSLTEFQPQHF.

This sequence joins TRBV11-1 and TRBJ2-2; maybe TRBD2 (5 bases). Germline V lookup: CDR1 SGHAT, CDR2 FQDESV (reference sequence). The CDR3 loop spans 15 amino acids. Trimming removed 1 base from V and 5 bases from J, with 11 bases in between. In nucleotides, the CDR3 is TGTGCCAGCAGCTTAGAAGGAGGATATACCGGGGAGCTGTTTTTT. Amino acids: CASSLEGGYTGELFF.

The CDR3 here is CASSRQGYNEQFF. The CDR3 DNA sequence: TGTGCCAGCAGCCGGCAGGGCTACAATGAGCAGTTCTTC. The chain has TRBV7-3 and TRBJ2-1; tentative D call: TRBD1 (5 bases). Trimming shortened V by 5 bases and J by 3 bases, and 8 bases separated the two germline ends. CDR3 length equals 13 residues. In germline, CDR1 is SGHTA, CDR2 FQGTGA.

The chain carries TRBV19 and TRBJ1-1; TRBD1 matches 8 bases. The CDR3 extends over 13 amino acids. J lost 4 bases, V lost 3 bases, and 1 base had no gene match. Germline V gene lookup returns CDR1 LNHDA and CDR2 SQIVND (reference sequence). CDR3 amino acids: CASSITGGTEAFF. The CDR3 DNA follows: TGTGCCAGTAGTATCACAGGGGGCACTGAAGCTTTCTTT. The complete variable domain, with remaining parts taken from reference TRBV19 and TRBJ1-1, reads DGGITQSPKYLFRKEGQNVTLSCEQNLNHDAMYWYRQDPGQGLRLIYYSQIVNDFQKGDIAEGYSVSREKKESFPLTVTSAQKNPTAFYLCASSITGGTEAFFGQGTRLTVV.

The rearrangement links TRBV11-2 to TRBJ1-2, with 10 bases matching TRBD1. In germline, CDR1 is SGHAT, CDR2 FQNNGV. This CDR3 is built from 13 residues. With V trimmed by 4 bases and J by 7 bases, 3 bases remained unmatched. CDR3: CASSSDRGFGYTF. CDR3 DNA: TGTGCCAGCAGCTCGGACAGGGGGTTTGGCTACACCTTC.

This clone has just a few counts. The V and J genes are TRBV6-6 and TRBJ2-4; 7 nucleotides align to TRBD1. Germline assignment: CDR1 MNHNY and CDR2 SVGAGI (reference sequence). The CDR3 length is 16 residues. V trimming: 5 bases; J trimming: 0 bases; junction bases outside the gene matches: 7. The CDR3 DNA is TGTGCCAGCAGTCCAAGGACAGGTGTAGCCAAAAACATTCAGTACTTC. Protein product: CASSPRTGVAKNIQYF.

V usage is TRBV7-9 and J usage is TRBJ2-1; D ambiguous. V shed 1 base and J shed 11 bases, with 12 bases lying between them. CDR3 length equals 13 residues. CDR1 and CDR2 (germline): SEHNR, FQNEAQ (reference sequence). The CDR3 spells CASSLEAPDKQFF. CDR3 nucleotides: TGTGCCAGCAGCTTAGAAGCTCCCGATAAGCAGTTCTTC. The full variable domain, completed using reference TRBV7-9 and TRBJ2-1, is DTGVSQNPRHKITKRGQNVTFRCDPISEHNRLYWYRQTLGQGPEFLTYFQNEAQLEKSRLLSDRFSAERPKGSFSTLEIQRTEQGDSAMYLCASSLEAPDKQFFGPGTRLTVL.

The rearrangement joins TRBV7-2 to TRBJ2-5; TRBD2 aligns across 8 bases. Germline values: CDR1 SGHTA, CDR2 FQGNSA. CDR3 length equals 14 residues. V lost 4 bases, J lost 2 bases, and 3 bases stayed unmatched. The CDR3 DNA reads TGTGCCAGCAGCTCGCGGGGGGTACAAGAGACCCAGTACTTC. It yields the protein CASSSRGVQETQYF.

Points on this clone: This likely comes from a read error, as the CDR3 has no conserved phenylalanine or tryptophan at its end. It is unclear where the CDR3 begins or ends on the DNA, so no DNA is shown, and the CDR3 is as TCRdb lists it. The chain uses TRBV7-9 and TRBJ2-3; the listed D gene, TRBD2, was not tested against the DNA. The length of the CDR3 is 13 amino acids, counting both ends. The germline gives CDR1 SEHNR, CDR2 FQNEAQ (reference sequence). The CDR3 sequence is CASSSSGLAGSSL.

The J gene is TRBJ1-6, the V gene TRBV7-8; no firm D call. CDR1 and CDR2 (germline): SGHVS, FQNEAQ. The CDR3 spans 12 residues. Trimming stripped 0 bases from V and 9 bases from J, with 3 bases between. Written as DNA, the CDR3 is TGTGCCAGCAGCTTAGCCGGTTCACCCCTCCACTTT. Translated: CASSLAGSPLHF.

The V and J genes are TRBV28 and TRBJ1-5, with 9 bases matching TRBD1. This CDR3 spans 16 amino acids. Per germline, CDR1 MDHEN and CDR2 SYDVKM. V shed 7 bases, J shed 4 bases, and the junction held 11 bases outside the gene matches. This CDR3 is CASTSTGTGMNQPQHF. The CDR3 DNA sequence: TGTGCCAGCACGTCAACCGGGACAGGGATGAATCAGCCCCAGCATTTT.

The rearrangement uses TRBV5-8 and TRBJ2-7; 9 positions agree with TRBD1. With 2 bases clipped from V and 3 bases from J, the junction kept 3 bases outside the gene matches. The CDR3 loop spans 14 amino acids. Germline V gene sequence: CDR1 SGHTS, CDR2 YDEGEE. The CDR3 loop is CASSFGTGFYEQYF. CDR3 DNA: TGTGCCAGCAGCTTTGGGACAGGGTTCTACGAGCAGTACTTC. Full variable domain (outside the CDR3, taken from reference TRBV5-8 and TRBJ2-7): EAGVTQSPTHLIKTRGQQATLRCSPISGHTSVYWYQQALGLGLQFLLWYDEGEERNRGNFPPRFSGRQFPNYSSELNVNALELEDSALYLCASSFGTGFYEQYFGPGTRLTVT.

This chain connects TRBV3-1 (or the pseudogene TRBV3-2) to TRBJ1-3; a possible D gene is TRBD1 (6 bases). Germline assignment: CDR1 LGHDT and CDR2 YNNKEL (reference sequence). The V and J ends lost 2 bases and 8 bases respectively, with 19 bases between them. This CDR3 has 16 amino acids. CDR3 bases: TGTGCCAGCAGCCAAAATAGGGGGATCGCCGGGGACACCATATATTTT. This sequence encodes CASSQNRGIAGDTIYF.

The chain recombines TRBV6-5 with TRBJ2-7; D gene ambiguous. The CDR3 runs to 14 residues. CDR1 is MNHEY, CDR2 SVGAGI, per germline. V was pared by 8 bases and J by 6 bases, with 20 bases between. This CDR3 is CASSPQDPSVEQYF. In nucleotides, the CDR3 is TGTGCCAGCTCCCCTCAGGATCCCTCTGTCGAGCAGTACTTC.

This chain connects TRBV3-1 (or the pseudogene TRBV3-2) to TRBJ2-7; weak D call: TRBD2 (6 bases). This CDR3 region has 14 residues. Germline V lookup: CDR1 LGHDT, CDR2 YNNKEL (reference sequence). V gave up 4 bases and J gave up 4 bases, with 14 bases separating them. The CDR3 DNA sequence: TGTGCCAGCAGCCCCGGCGCAGGGAGGTACGAGCAGTACTTC. Its translation: CASSPGAGRYEQYF.

The J gene is TRBJ1-4, the V gene TRBV5-1, with D unresolved. V lost 1 base to trimming and J lost 2 bases, with 6 bases between them. From germline, CDR1 is SGHRS and CDR2 YFSETQ. The CDR3 is made up of 14 amino acids. The CDR3 coding sequence is TGCGCCAGCAGCTTGTCGAGTACTAATGAAAAACTGTTTTTT. Protein: CASSLSSTNEKLFF.

Details on this clone: The sample carries other DNA sequences with the same CDR3. The chain employs TRBV7-2 and TRBJ1-2, with D possibly matching TRBD1 (5 bases). Germline V CDR1 and CDR2: SGHTA, FQGNSA. V shed 4 bases and J shed 2 bases, with 8 bases lying between them. The CDR3 consists of 13 residues. CDR3: CASSYDSNYGYTF. The CDR3 bases are TGTGCCAGCAGCTATGACAGCAACTATGGCTACACCTTC.

The chain recombines TRBV14 with TRBJ2-2; TRBD1 matches at 8 bases. The length of the CDR3 is 15 residues. V dropped 3 bases and J dropped 7; count of bases not matched to a gene: 7. Germline V lookup: CDR1 SGHDN, CDR2 FVKESK. The CDR3 loop is CASSQIQGAGGELFF. In DNA form, the CDR3 reads TGTGCCAGCAGCCAGATTCAGGGGGCTGGCGGGGAGCTGTTTTTT.

The sample holds many counts of this clone. The chain couples TRBV4-3 to TRBJ2-5; possibly TRBD2 for D (5 bases). Trimming cost V 0 bases and J 0 bases, with 23 bases left between them. Germline lookup yields CDR1 LGHNA and CDR2 YSLEER. CDR3 length equals 20 residues. CDR3 nucleotide sequence: TGCGCCAGCAGCCAAGAGATAGCGATAGGGTCAGCCCGGTACCAAGAGACCCAGTACTTC. Protein product: CASSQEIAIGSARYQETQYF.

The J gene is TRBJ2-2, the V gene TRBV6-1; D uncertain. Trimming stripped 4 bases from V and 0 bases from J, with 12 bases between. This CDR3 is built from 16 residues. Germline V lookup: CDR1 MNHNS, CDR2 SASEGT. The CDR3 loop reads CASSGRTSSNTGELFF. The CDR3 coding sequence is TGTGCCAGCAGTGGCAGAACATCATCGAACACCGGGGAGCTGTTTTTT.